This T cell receptor beta chain was recovered during a study of blood T cells in healthy people across ages. CDR1 is MRHNA and CDR2 is SNTAGT in the germline V gene. Deletions cut 2 bases from V and 7 bases from J, with 9 bases between. The CDR3 contains 13 residues. Study findings and constraints: Compared with aged donors, long-lived donors showed fewer expanded clones, suggesting selection.

This clonotype was recorded only once. Its antigen is currently unknown. A second about 7 to 11 cycle PCR used barcoded and J-beta primers. TCRdb independently ran MiXCR on the 5' RACE reads; one entry per CDR3 protein. The table records 790,000 or so distinct CDR3 sequences, about 56% of them present only once. The rearrangement uses TRBV6-4 and TRBJ1-5; no definite D call. Material for sequencing was blood. The sequence was collected from a man aged 35 to 55 in good health. The CDR3 loop reads CASSDQPGQPQHF. For the CDR3, the DNA is TGTGCCAGCAGTGACCAACCGGGGCAGCCCCAGCATTTT.